The present T cell receptor beta chain was sequenced within a study of blood T cells in healthy people across ages. Germline CDR1 SEHNR, CDR2 FQNEAQ (reference sequence). This CDR3 comprises 14 residues. Then a second PCR, running about 6 to 12 cycles, was carried out with a sample-barcoded 5' primer and a J-beta primer mix. MiXCR, run by TCRdb on the 5' RACE reads, gives a single entry per CDR3 protein. The repertoire holds about 1.5 million distinct CDR3 sequences, with 35% to 45% as singletons. With respect to this clonotype: The junction departs from germline at one end; a sequencing error may be responsible.

The gene calls are TRBV7-9 and TRBJ2-1; D is unclear. The sequenced sample consisted of blood. This sequence originates from a woman aged 18-35 years in good health. The CDR3 region is CAGSFNLGYNEQFF. The CDR3 DNA reads TGTGCCGGCAGCTTTAACCTGGGGTACAATGAGCAGTTCTTC.